The clone carrying this T cell receptor (beta chain) has more than one count but fewer than ten. The antigen is undetermined. The entry originates in a study of beta chain features in type 1 diabetes. Looked up from germline, CDR1 is LNHNV and CDR2 is YYDKDF (reference sequence). V shed 6 bases and J shed 0 bases, with 8 bases lying between them. The CDR3 runs 14 residues. Study results and limitations: Shortening of TCRB CDR3s, moderate but significant, appeared in all four CD4+ subsets of Type 1 diabetes patients.

Expressed TCRB transcripts were sequenced, since all the RNA that had been isolated was reverse transcribed. Repertoires were generated with immunoSEQ multiplex PCR, while TCRdb's copy carries only in-frame clones and drops some. The sample lists about 650,000 clones, over 10% occurring once. A sort by CD45RO/CCR7/CD25/CD127/CD95/CD27 yielded CD4+ naive, central memory, regulatory and stem cell-like memory cells. The sequenced material came from naive CD4+ T cells from blood. The J gene is TRBJ2-2, the V gene TRBV15, with TRBD1 as a possible D gene (5 bases). The TCR originated in a man under 40 with type 1 diabetes. The CDR3 spells CATRSGPNTGELFF. CDR3 coding DNA: TGTGCCACCAGATCAGGGCCGAACACCGGGGAGCTGTTTTTT.